Described below is a single T cell receptor beta chain sequence and its context. The clone's antigen remains unknown. Base-call qualities are not available, and no considerably larger clone is one nucleotide away. This sample was taken from a study of blood T cell repertoires in COVID-19 (dated by TCRdb to the early 2020s). In the study overall: Samples from collaborators originated in the United States, Italy and Spain and spanned both the acute and convalescent phases of COVID-19. Where HLA class I and class II types were available, the types were taken from metadata supplied by the sample provider, not from assay-based typing. The samples were drawn from the first 160 participants of the ongoing ImmuneRACE study and from 1,254 subjects provided by 6 global collaborators. The repertoires were released in a freely available public database meant as a resource for research on the immune response to SARS-CoV-2. Sample metadata almost always included a de-identified subject ID, COVID-19 status, age in years and sex. The prospective study material was composed of cDNA or gDNA derived from T cells, B-cell-depleted T cells, or PBMCs. Subjects who had been exposed to COVID-19, were actively infected with it, or had recovered from it provided the deeply sampled blood TCRbeta repertoires that made up the dataset.

The immunoSEQ Assay, a bias-controlled multiplex PCR, was used to amplify TCRbeta CDR3 regions from genomic DNA. The paper's processing steps were these. Nucleated cell counts per sample were estimated from amplification of reference gene primers within the assay. To quantify the absolute abundance of each unique TCRbeta CDR3 rearrangement, sequence reads were collapsed and filtered. For each sample, productive Simpson clonality was calculated as the square root of Simpson's diversity index over productive rearrangements. This is the immuneACCESS table as TCRdb keeps it, with only in-frame sequences that have V and J called. A part of the clones is gone; compared with another copy, unresolved V genes explain less than half, and the rest is unexplained. V and J calls and clone size come straight from that table; D and trimming were deduced from the DNA. Within this sample are approximately 180,000 clones, with approximately 90% of them counted one time only. The ten largest clones represent 4% to 5.5% of the sample.

Each collaborating institution followed its own protocols to collect whole blood in K2EDTA tubes. For TCRbeta analysis, collaborators shipped samples as frozen whole blood, isolated PBMCs, or DNA extracted from either of those sample types. Study-wide findings and limitations: The quantity of clinical and demographic metadata differed by source and by participant and was supplied without curation.

Looking up the germline V gene (reference sequence) yields CDR1 LNHDA and CDR2 SQIVND. From the cysteine up to the phenylalanine, the CDR3 has a length of 14 residues. The DNA shown is the 42-base CDR3, in frame from base 1. V has 3 bases trimmed and J has 8 bases trimmed; junction bases matching no gene number 4. The clonotype originates from a human donor in a cohort sampled during active COVID-19. The rearrangement combines TRBV19 with TRBJ1-4, with 9 junctional bases fitting TRBD1. Material for sequencing was peripheral blood. The sequenced DNA is TGTGCCAGTAGTATGAGGGACAGGGTGGAAAAACTGTTTTTT. Protein translation: CASSMRDRVEKLFF.